These 22 T cell receptor beta chains were sequenced from one sample in a study of TIL therapy for anti-PD-1-resistant metastatic lung cancer. Time point defined: pre-treatment sample, taken before nivolumab and TIL therapy. The tumor samples were excised metastases, mostly pleural nodules or supraclavicular lymph nodes. The immunoSEQ assay was v3. TCRdb keeps only in-frame clones here, not all; method: immunoSEQ multiplex PCR. The table lists about 50,000 clones, over 65% of them singletons. The sequences come from tumor tissue, collected at baseline. The receptors originated from a person aged 25 to 85 with non-small cell lung cancer.

This clone was counted between two and nine times. The chain uses TRBV29-1 and TRBJ2-2; D is undetermined. Germline loops: CDR1 SQVTM, CDR2 ANQGSEA. The CDR3 sequence is 13 residues long. V was cut by 6 bases and J by 4 bases, with 12 bases left in between. The CDR3 spells CSVDSPVTGELFF. DNA for the CDR3: TGCAGCGTAGACTCCCCGGTCACCGGGGAGCTGTTTTTT.

The chain combines TRBV11-2 with TRBJ2-3, with TRBD2 matching over 7 bases. V was pared by 2 bases and J by 7 bases, with 12 bases of the junction left unmatched. This CDR3 comprises 16 residues. Germline lookup yields CDR1 SGHAT and CDR2 FQNNGV. CDR3 region: CASSLTPPGGFYTQYF. The CDR3 DNA follows: TGTGCCAGCAGCTTAACCCCACCGGGGGGATTTTATACGCAGTATTTT.

The V call is TRBV27, the J call TRBJ1-1; tentative D call: TRBD1 (5 bases). Deletions cut 6 bases from V and 0 bases from J, with 17 bases between. Germline V gene lookup returns CDR1 MNHEY and CDR2 SMNVEV (reference sequence). The CDR3 covers 16 residues. The CDR3: CASSKAGVRLNTEAFF. The CDR3 nucleotides read TGTGCCAGCAGCAAAGCGGGGGTTAGGTTGAACACTGAAGCTTTCTTT.

The V call is TRBV28, the J call TRBJ2-7; TRBD1 aligns across 9 bases. CDR3 size: 16 residues. CDR1 is MDHEN and CDR2 is SYDVKM in the germline V gene. Losses at the gene ends were 5 bases for V and 2 bases for J; bases not matched to a gene: 10. The CDR3 DNA sequence: TGTGCCAGCAGTCCAGACAGGGGGGGAGGCGCCTACGAGCAGTACTTC. This encodes CASSPDRGGGAYEQYF.

The chain uses TRBV5-4 and TRBJ2-5, with TRBD2 identical over 9 bases. V shed 3 bases, J shed 4 bases, and the junction held 7 bases outside the gene matches. The CDR3 extends over 15 amino acids. In germline, CDR1 is SGHNT, CDR2 YYREEE (reference sequence). The CDR3 loop reads CASSSGLATIETQYF. The CDR3 bases are TGTGCCAGCAGCTCCGGACTAGCGACCATAGAGACCCAGTACTTC.

The chain carries TRBV7-8 and TRBJ1-2; 10 bases align to TRBD1. V dropped 5 bases and J dropped 4; count of bases not matched to a gene: 7. The CDR3 has 15 amino acids. CDR1 and CDR2 (germline): SGHVS, FQNEAQ. The CDR3 bases are TGTGCCAGCAGCAAACGGGACAGGGGCTTCTATGGCTACACCTTC. As protein: CASSKRDRGFYGYTF. Supplemented by reference TRBV7-8 and TRBJ1-2, the full variable domain reads GAGVSQSPRYKVAKRGQDVALRCDPISGHVSLFWYQQALGQGPEFLTYFQNEAQLDKSGLPSDRFFAERPEGSVSTLKIQRTQQEDSAVYLCASSKRDRGFYGYTFGSGTRLTVV.

This chain connects TRBV27 to TRBJ1-4; possible D gene TRBD1, 6 bases. V shed 5 bases and J shed 5 bases, with 15 bases lying between them. This CDR3 is 15 amino acids long. Germline values: CDR1 MNHEY, CDR2 SMNVEV (reference sequence). CDR3 protein: CASSPPDSRNEKLFF. The CDR3 coding sequence is TGTGCCAGCAGTCCCCCGGACAGCAGGAATGAAAAACTGTTTTTT.

The CDR3 DNA reads TGTGCCAGCACCGCGCCTAGGGGTAATCAGCCCCAGCATTTT. This translates into CASTAPRGNQPQHF. The J gene is TRBJ1-5, the V gene TRBV28; TRBD1 might be the D (5 bases). The germline V gene has CDR1 MDHEN and CDR2 SYDVKM. The CDR3 runs 14 residues. Trimming pared 7 bases from V and 4 bases from J, leaving 14 bases between.

This clone was counted between two and nine times. The rearrangement uses TRBV10-3 and TRBJ1-2; possibly TRBD1 for D (6 bases). CDR3 size: 14 residues. The V end was cut by 5 bases, the J end by 5 bases, with 15 bases between. Germline CDR1 and CDR2: ENHRY and SYGVKD. The CDR3 DNA sequence: TGTGCCATCAGTAGGAGGGGGGGACTATATGGCTACACCTTC. This encodes CAISRRGGLYGYTF.

The chain is built from TRBV29-1 and TRBJ2-7, with D possibly matching TRBD1 (5 bases). CDR3 length: 12 residues. Per germline, CDR1 SQVTM and CDR2 ANQGSEA. Trimming took off 5 bases at V and 4 bases at J, with 12 bases between the two ends. CDR3 loop: CSVRKGSYEQYF. The CDR3 DNA follows: TGCAGCGTTCGGAAGGGGTCATACGAGCAGTACTTC.

This sequence joins TRBV5-6 and TRBJ2-1; a weak D match, TRBD2 (5 bases). Germline-derived CDR1 and CDR2 are SGHDT and YYEEEE. Trimming removed 1 base at V and 0 bases at J, with 8 bases between. The CDR3 runs to 15 residues. As DNA, the CDR3 is TGTGCCAGCAGCTTGACGGGATACTCCTACAATGAGCAGTTCTTC. Protein product: CASSLTGYSYNEQFF. Full variable domain (remainder filled in from reference TRBV5-6 and TRBJ2-1): DAGVTQSPTHLIKTRGQQVTLRCSPKSGHDTVSWYQQALGQGPQFIFQYYEEEERQRGNFPDRFSGHQFPNYSSELNVNALLLGDSALYLCASSLTGYSYNEQFFGPGTRLTVL.

The chain combines TRBV6-5 with TRBJ1-1, with D possibly matching TRBD1 (6 bases). The CDR3 has 16 residues. V lost 0 bases, J lost 4 bases, and 15 bases lay in between. Germline loops: CDR1 MNHEY, CDR2 SVGAGI. The CDR3 sequence: CASSYSPGGLLTEAFF. CDR3 in DNA: TGTGCCAGCAGTTACTCACCGGGGGGCTTACTCACTGAAGCTTTCTTT.

This rearrangement joins TRBV19 to TRBJ2-7, with 7 positions matching TRBD2. The CDR3 extends over 14 amino acids. Germline CDR1 reads LNHDA; CDR2 reads SQIVND (reference sequence). The junction had 7 bases not matched to a gene; V was cut back by 5 bases and J by 3 bases. CDR3 nucleotide sequence: TGTGCCAGTAGTGCCAAATGGGGGGGCTACGAGCAGTACTTC. This translates into CASSAKWGGYEQYF.

This rearrangement joins TRBV6-1 to TRBJ1-3; TRBD1 might be the D (6 bases). From germline, CDR1 is MNHNS and CDR2 SASEGT. Trimming shortened V by 6 bases and J by 0 bases, and 9 bases separated the two germline ends. This CDR3 comprises 14 residues. CDR3 in DNA: TGTGCCAGCAGGGAACAGGGCTCTGGAAACACCATATATTTT. It specifies CASREQGSGNTIYF.

The gene calls are TRBV11-2 and TRBJ1-6, with 8 bases matching TRBD1. V was pared by 1 base and J by 7 bases, with 3 bases of the junction left unmatched. CDR3 size: 15 residues. CDR1 and CDR2 from the germline V gene are SGHAT and FQNNGV. The CDR3 here is CASSLATGANSPLHF. CDR3 nucleotide sequence: TGTGCCAGCAGCTTAGCGACAGGGGCAAATTCACCCCTCCACTTT.

The rearrangement links TRBV6-5 to TRBJ2-7, with 8 nucleotides matching TRBD1. This CDR3 has 15 residues. V dropped 4 bases and J dropped 3; count of bases not matched to a gene: 8. CDR1 MNHEY and CDR2 SVGAGI come from the germline V gene. CDR3 residues: CASSSAGTGLYEQYF. In DNA, the CDR3 is TGTGCCAGCAGTTCGGCCGGGACAGGCCTCTACGAGCAGTACTTC.

The chain has TRBV30 and TRBJ1-6, with 8 bases lining up with TRBD1. Germline CDR1 GTSNPN, CDR2 SVGIG (reference sequence). V was pared by 5 bases and J by 7 bases, with 4 bases of the junction left unmatched. The CDR3 is 13 residues long. The CDR3 sequence: CAWQGAGNSPLHF. CDR3 nucleotides: TGTGCCTGGCAGGGGGCTGGGAATTCACCCCTCCACTTT.

The chain has TRBV5-1 and TRBJ1-4; D gene uncertain. V gave up 0 bases and J gave up 7 bases, with 4 bases separating them. This CDR3 contains 12 residues. The germline V gene has CDR1 SGHRS and CDR2 YFSETQ. The CDR3 DNA reads as TGCGCCAGCAGCTTGGCGGGTGAAAAACTGTTTTTT. This sequence encodes CASSLAGEKLFF.

This clone has just a few counts. The junction and the germline gene differ at one end; a read error may be behind it. The chain is built from TRBV11-1 and TRBJ2-7; 8 bases align to TRBD1. Germline loops: CDR1 SGHAT, CDR2 FQDESV (reference sequence). The CDR3 is 12 residues long. Here the CDR3 reads CASSLGTGTAFF. CDR3 DNA: TGTGCCAGCAGCTTAGGGACAGGGACCGCCTTCTTC.

Only a few counts were recorded for this clone. The chain has TRBV4-1 and TRBJ1-5; perhaps TRBD1 as D (6 bases). Germline CDR1 and CDR2: MGHRA and YSYEKL. There are 18 residues in the CDR3. Trimming pared 0 bases from V and 2 bases from J, leaving 17 bases between. CDR3 nucleotides: TGCGCCAGCAGCCAAGATCGGGAGAGGGGGACCGGCAATCAGCCCCAGCATTTT. Translation: CASSQDRERGTGNQPQHF.

This clone was counted a few times. The V and J genes are TRBV5-1 and TRBJ2-5; tentatively, D is TRBD1 (6 bases). This CDR3 contains 12 residues. Germline CDR1 is SGHRS and CDR2 is YFSETQ. V dropped 1 base and J dropped 5 bases, with 6 bases sitting between them. In DNA form, the CDR3 reads TGCGCCAGCAGCTTGAGGGGGGAGACCCAGTACTTC. This codes for CASSLRGETQYF. The entire variable domain, with the rest obtained from reference TRBV5-1 and TRBJ2-5, is as follows: KAGVTQTPRYLIKTRGQQVTLSCSPISGHRSVSWYQQTPGQGLQFLFEYFSETQRNKGNFPGRFSGRQFSNSRSEMNVSTLELGDSALYLCASSLRGETQYFGPGTRLLVL.

The rearrangement links TRBV6-6 to TRBJ1-1; no reliable D call. Trimming removed 0 bases from V and 5 bases from J, with 13 bases in between. The CDR3 runs 15 residues. Germline CDR1 and CDR2: MNHNY and SVGAGI (reference sequence). The CDR3 nucleotides read TGTGCCAGCAGTTACTCTTTCATGGCGGGAACTGAAGCTTTCTTT. It codes for CASSYSFMAGTEAFF.